The text below deals with one T cell receptor (beta chain). Its recognized antigen is unknown. Nothing much larger sits one base from this clone, and base qualities are not available. The roughly 39 donors, aged roughly 6 to 95 years, were systemically healthy Caucasian individuals from Russia. About 9.6 milliliters of peripheral blood were collected from each donor into EDTA-treated Vacutainer tubes. Ficoll-Paque density-gradient centrifugation was used to isolate PBMCs, with at least 6 million per sample. Trizol reagent was used to extract total RNA from PBMCs, with at least 5.5 micrograms per sample. The percentages of naive CD45RAhigh/CD27high T cells were determined by flow cytometry on a PBMC aliquot from every donor. Libraries were made using 5' RACE. The sample was run on an Illumina HiSeq 2500. A second 7 to 11 cycle PCR used a sample-barcoded 5' primer and a J-beta primer mix. A template-switch 5' adaptor carrying 12 random nucleotides introduced a unique molecular identifier onto each TCR beta cDNA molecule. Each sample yielded at least 3 million CDR3-containing paired-end reads. First-strand cDNA was synthesized from all RNA with the Mint cDNA synthesis kit, primed by a TRBC-specific oligonucleotide. All cDNA was treated with uracil-DNA glycosylase and then went through a first 18-cycle PCR with the universal primers M1SS and BC2_uni_R. In the original analysis: For normalization, 1 million high-quality reads were randomly selected from each sample, with every read carrying a distinct molecular identifier. Reads sharing molecular identifiers were discarded rather than binned into consensus sequences. MiTCR, run with a Q25 quality threshold and the strictest error-elimination algorithm, handled CDR3 identification, clonotype clustering and error correction. A nonparametric unseen species model with Euler transformation was used to estimate a lower bound on total TCR beta diversity. TCRdb took the public reads, trimmed them with fastp at Q25, ran MiXCR for clone calling and kept in-frame beta chains. Duplicate CDR3 protein sequences are folded into a single record with the most common DNA and genes. In this record, the V and J calls reflect TCRdb's handling and not the investigators' own analysis. This sample holds around 1.7 million distinct CDR3 sequences; roughly 27% were observed only once. The ten largest clonotypes hold around 7.7% of the sample.

The entry originates in a study of blood T cells in healthy people across ages (dated by TCRdb to the mid-2010s). Regarding the study in general: Template switching captured roughly one uniquely barcoded TCR beta cDNA molecule per two T cells in model experiments. Age-related changes in TCR beta repertoire diversity were measured in the study by deep sequencing normalized with unique cDNA molecular identifiers. The donors were divided into four age groups: young (average around 17 years), middle-aged (about 40), aged (approximately 62) and long-lived (82). To avoid experimental bias, donors of different ages were distributed randomly across sequencing lanes. Using the same blood draw, the study looked at two additional independent replicas of 1 million unique cDNA reads for two donors, one aged 18 to 30 and the other aged 80 or older. Study-wide conclusions, independent of this receptor: Because donor CMV infection status was unknown, age-related changes in expanded clonotypes were potentially confounded. Because profiling used bulk unsorted PBMCs, naive and antigen-experienced compartments could not be compared conclusively. Estimates of total diversity based on one million sequenced T cells were considered lower bounds and underestimates. Compared with the aged group, more naive CD4+ T cells, fewer expanded clones and increased TCR diversity were shown by the long-lived group, suggesting age selection. Observed TCR beta diversity per million T cells fell roughly linearly with age, and a significant reduction was already apparent by age about 36. The percentage of naive T cells measured by flow cytometry correlated strongly with observed TCR beta diversity.

Sample: blood. The source is a woman between 25 and 40 years old in good health.

The CDR3 amino acid sequence is: CASSSSAWRGTEAFF. The nucleotide sequence reads as follows: TGTGCCAGCAGTTCCTCCGCTTGGCGGGGCACTGAAGCTTTCTTT. The V and J segments used are TRBV6-2 or TRBV6-3 and TRBJ1-1; the D gene lacks a confident call. Deletion took 4 bases off V and 4 bases off J, with a span of 16 bases between the germline ends. For CDR1 and CDR2, the germline V gene lists MNHEY and SVGEGT. From its cysteine to its phenylalanine, the CDR3 spans 15 amino acids. The sequence is cut down to CDR3 DNA, 45 bases in frame from base 1.